This entry lists 32 T cell receptor beta chains sequenced from one sample in a study of regulatory T cells in long-lasting Graves disease. With iRepertoire HTBI primers and Arm-PCR of CDR3 regions, TCR beta libraries were built. Using its own MiXCR run on the multiplex PCR reads, TCRdb lists one record per CDR3 protein. The sample has 600,000 to 650,000 distinct CDR3 sequences, about 16% seen once. Time point given: newly diagnosed GD, antithyroid drugs for less than 3 months. The TCR library was prepared using RNA isolated from PBMCs. This sample was also put to use in a study of T cells in Graves' hyperthyroidism and ophthalmopathy.

This material consisted of peripheral blood mononuclear cells (PBMCs), taken at new diagnosis, from a patient treated with antithyroid drugs. These receptors came from a woman aged 25 to 39 with Graves disease.

This clonotype was counted ten times or more. This chain uses TRBV27 with TRBJ2-3; a weak D match, TRBD2 (5 bases). With 6 bases removed from V and 2 bases from J, the gap between germline ends came to 12 bases. The CDR3 is 14 amino acids. Germline V CDR1 and CDR2: MNHEY, SMNVEV (reference sequence). CDR3 nucleotide sequence: TGTGCCAGCAGACCGCACGGGAACACAGATACGCAGTATTTT. Protein product: CASRPHGNTDTQYF.

In its sample, this clonotype was seen many times. In DNA, the CDR3 is TGTGCCAGCAGCTTAGCTCCGGGAACCGCCACAGATACGCAGTATTTT. Amino acid sequence: CASSLAPGTATDTQYF. The chain uses TRBV7-3 and TRBJ2-3; tentative D call: TRBD2 (5 bases). Trimming cost V 2 bases and J 2 bases, with 14 bases left between them. The CDR3 totals 16 residues. In germline, CDR1 is SGHTA, CDR2 FQGTGA.

This clonotype has a count of ten or more. The chain joins TRBV6-1 to TRBJ1-2; no clear D. The CDR3 totals 17 residues. Germline CDR1 is MNHNS and CDR2 is SASEGT. The V gene lost 0 bases and the J gene lost 7 bases, with 21 bases spanning the gap. The CDR3 DNA reads as TGTGCCAGCAGTGAAGCGAATACTTTATTTGGCGATGTTGGCTACACCTTC. Translated: CASSEANTLFGDVGYTF.

This clonotype came up many times. The chain employs TRBV7-3 and TRBJ1-2; 7 nucleotides agree with TRBD1. Germline-derived CDR1 and CDR2 are SGHTA and FQGTGA. CDR3 length: 13 amino acids. V shed 5 bases, J shed 6 bases, and the junction held 6 bases outside the gene matches. The CDR3 nucleotides are TGTGCCAGCAGCAATCGACAGGGCGATGGCTACACCTTC. Its protein product is CASSNRQGDGYTF.

This clonotype was recorded at least ten times. The chain has TRBV20-1 and TRBJ2-3; 8 bases align to TRBD2. Germline trimming cut 5 bases from V and 5 bases from J; bases unmatched to any gene: 12. The CDR3 totals 15 residues. Germline V gene data show CDR1 as DFQATT and CDR2 as SNEGSKA (reference sequence). The CDR3 here is CSASRAGVGGDTQYF. As DNA, the CDR3 is TGCAGTGCTTCCCGAGCGGGAGTCGGTGGAGATACGCAGTATTTT.

This clonotype occurred a few times. This chain joins TRBV5-4 and TRBJ1-2, with 7 bases aligning to TRBD1. J was trimmed by 8 bases and V by 4 bases; bases with no gene match: 20. Germline V gene data show CDR1 as SGHNT and CDR2 as YYREEE (reference sequence). CDR3 length: 17 residues. The CDR3 sequence is CASSPTPDRALLRGYTF. In nucleotides, the CDR3 is TGTGCCAGCAGCCCGACCCCCGACAGGGCTCTCCTGAGGGGCTACACCTTC.

This clonotype came up a few times. The V and J genes are TRBV28 and TRBJ2-1; 11 bases align to TRBD2. The CDR3 length is 16 residues. The junction had 6 bases not matched to a gene; V was cut back by 1 base and J by 7 bases. The V gene's germline CDR1 is MDHEN and CDR2 SYDVKM. CDR3 DNA sequence: TGTGCCAGCAGTTTATTCACTAGCGGGAGTCGGAATGAGCAGTTCTTC. Its translation: CASSLFTSGSRNEQFF. Drawing the rest from reference TRBV28 and TRBJ2-1, the complete variable domain is DVKVTQSSRYLVKRTGEKVFLECVQDMDHENMFWYRQDPGLGLRLIYFSYDVKMKEKGDIPEGYSVSREKKERFSLILESASTNQTSMYLCASSLFTSGSRNEQFFGPGTRLTVL.

The rearrangement uses TRBV28 and TRBJ2-2; 7 positions match TRBD1. The CDR3 extends over 15 amino acids. From germline, CDR1 is MDHEN and CDR2 SYDVKM. Unmatched junction bases numbered 5, after V lost 5 bases and J lost 2 bases. CDR3: CASSRGGINTGELFF. The CDR3, as DNA: TGTGCCAGCAGTCGAGGGGGCATAAACACCGGGGAGCTGTTTTTT. Full variable domain (outside the CDR3, taken from reference TRBV28 and TRBJ2-2): DVKVTQSSRYLVKRTGEKVFLECVQDMDHENMFWYRQDPGLGLRLIYFSYDVKMKEKGDIPEGYSVSREKKERFSLILESASTNQTSMYLCASSRGGINTGELFFGEGSRLTVL.

This clonotype has a handful of counts. The chain carries TRBV28 and TRBJ2-1; weak D call: TRBD2 (6 bases). Germline V gene lookup returns CDR1 MDHEN and CDR2 SYDVKM. Trimming cost V 5 bases and J 1 base, with 15 bases left between them. The CDR3 extends over 16 amino acids. The CDR3 is CASSPRRAGSYNEQFF. The CDR3 DNA is TGTGCCAGCAGTCCACGACGGGCGGGGTCCTACAATGAGCAGTTCTTC.

The chain is built from TRBV6-2 or TRBV6-3 and TRBJ2-7; TRBD1 agrees at 10 bases. V lost 6 bases to trimming and J lost 7 bases; unmatched junction nucleotides: 21. From germline, CDR1 is MNHEY and CDR2 SVGEGT. CDR3 size: 18 residues. The CDR3 nucleotides are TGTGCCAGCAGCACCGGGACAGGGGCGTCGGGAGGGCTCAGGGAGCAGTACTTC. Amino acid sequence: CASSTGTGASGGLREQYF.

The table lists this clonotype with a few counts. V and J are TRBV9 and TRBJ1-3, with D unclear. Germline assignment: CDR1 SGDLS and CDR2 YYNGEE. The CDR3 has 16 residues. Between the trimmed V and J ends, which lost 4 bases and 7 bases, there was a span of 21 bases. CDR3: CASSPQSGISRNTIYF. In nucleotides, the CDR3 is TGTGCCAGCAGCCCCCAGTCGGGTATTAGTCGGAACACCATATATTTT. The full variable domain, with the rest looked up from reference TRBV9 and TRBJ1-3, is DSGVTQTPKHLITATGQRVTLRCSPRSGDLSVYWYQQSLDQGLQFLIQYYNGEERAKGNILERFSAQQFPDLHSELNLSSLELGDSALYFCASSPQSGISRNTIYFGEGSWLTVV.

A few counts support this clonotype. CDR3 DNA sequence: TGTGCCAGCAGTTTAGCGTTGGGGCTCAATGAAAAACTGTTTTTT. It yields the protein CASSLALGLNEKLFF. This chain links TRBV27 with TRBJ1-4, with D tentatively TRBD1 (5 bases). The CDR3 contains 15 residues. Trimming left V 2 bases short and J 5 bases short, with 12 bases between. Looked up from germline, CDR1 is MNHEY and CDR2 is SMNVEV (reference sequence).

This clonotype was counted a few times. The V and J genes are TRBV6-1 and TRBJ1-2; D is perhaps TRBD1 (5 bases). Trimming left V 6 bases short and J 5 bases short, with 19 bases between. CDR3 size: 15 residues. Germline assignment: CDR1 MNHNS and CDR2 SASEGT. The CDR3 sequence: CASSGGDGPRYGYTF. For the CDR3, the DNA is TGTGCCAGCAGCGGGGGGGACGGACCCCGGTATGGCTACACCTTC.

Of note for this clonotype: An end of the junction does not agree with germline; a read error may underlie this. The V gene is TRBV28, the J gene TRBJ1-4; tentative D call: TRBD1 (6 bases). Germline V lookup: CDR1 MDHEN, CDR2 SYDVKM. This CDR3 has 13 residues. The CDR3 here is CASSFATGGKLLF. CDR3 sequence (DNA): TGTGCCAGCAGTTTTGCTACGGGGGGCAAACTGCTTTTT.

This clonotype was found many times. This rearrangement joins TRBV29-1 to TRBJ2-7, with 7 bases identical to TRBD1. The CDR3 is made up of 14 amino acids. V trimming: 7 bases; J trimming: 0 bases; junction bases outside the gene matches: 9. The germline V gene encodes CDR1 SQVTM and CDR2 ANQGSEA. Here the CDR3 reads CSALPGQSSYEQYF. Here the CDR3 DNA reads TGCAGCGCCCTCCCGGGACAGAGCTCCTACGAGCAGTACTTC.

In this sample, this clonotype turned up many times. The J gene is TRBJ2-5, the V gene TRBV15; D is perhaps TRBD1 or TRBD2 (5 bases each). Germline CDR1 and CDR2: LNHNV and YYDKDF (reference sequence). The CDR3 covers 13 residues. V lost 3 bases, J lost 3 bases, and 8 bases lay in between. This CDR3 is CATSRGREETQYF. The CDR3 DNA reads as TGTGCCACCAGCAGGGGACGGGAAGAGACCCAGTACTTC.

V and J are TRBV5-6 and TRBJ2-2; D unresolved. V lost 4 bases and J 0 bases, leaving 10 bases between the germline ends. Germline CDR1 reads SGHDT; CDR2 reads YYEEEE. This CDR3 contains 15 residues. CDR3 in amino acids: CASSTRRSNTGELFF. The CDR3 nucleotides read TGTGCCAGCAGCACGCGACGGTCGAACACCGGGGAGCTGTTTTTT.

This clonotype was recorded many times. The CDR3, as DNA: TGTGCCAGCAGCCCCGGGACTAGCATGGTGGGAGATACGCAGTATTTT. Translated: CASSPGTSMVGDTQYF. The rearrangement uses TRBV7-9 and TRBJ2-3; 9 positions match TRBD2. Unmatched junction bases numbered 11, after V lost 5 bases and J lost 5 bases. The CDR3 runs to 16 residues. The germline gives CDR1 SEHNR, CDR2 FQNEAQ (reference sequence).

The chain is built from TRBV5-1 and TRBJ1-6; D unresolved. V lost 1 base, J lost 5 bases, and 13 bases lay in between. CDR3 length: 16 amino acids. Per germline, CDR1 SGHRS and CDR2 YFSETQ. The CDR3: CASSLTSGINNSPLHF. As DNA, the CDR3 is TGCGCCAGCAGCTTGACCTCCGGGATAAATAATTCACCCCTCCACTTT. The full variable domain, rest sourced from reference TRBV5-1 and TRBJ1-6, is KAGVTQTPRYLIKTRGQQVTLSCSPISGHRSVSWYQQTPGQGLQFLFEYFSETQRNKGNFPGRFSGRQFSNSRSEMNVSTLELGDSALYLCASSLTSGINNSPLHFGNGTRLTVT.

This clonotype came up a few times. A much larger clonotype is one base distant, so this may be a read error. In this CDR3 the conserved last residue, phenylalanine or tryptophan, is missing, so a read error is likely. This chain uses TRBV12-3 or TRBV12-4 with TRBJ2-1; 8 bases match TRBD2. Unmatched junction bases numbered 3, after V lost 5 bases and J lost 0 bases. The CDR3 runs to 15 residues. In DNA, the CDR3 is TGTGCCAGCAGTCAAGCGGGAGCCTCCTACAATGAGCAGTTCCTC. It encodes CASSQAGASYNEQFL.

The sample holds many counts of this clonotype. The V gene is TRBV28, the J gene TRBJ1-1; 8 bases map to TRBD1. The germline gives CDR1 MDHEN, CDR2 SYDVKM. Germline trimming cut 2 bases from V and 8 bases from J; bases unmatched to any gene: 10. The CDR3 is 15 amino acids. CDR3 in amino acids: CASSLGGDRGREAFF. The CDR3, as DNA: TGTGCCAGCAGTTTAGGGGGTGACAGGGGTCGAGAAGCTTTCTTT.

This chain connects TRBV7-9 to TRBJ2-5; no definite D call. The germline V gene has CDR1 SEHNR and CDR2 FQNEAQ (reference sequence). V lost 1 base and J 2 bases, leaving 14 bases between the germline ends. There are 16 residues in the CDR3. As DNA, the CDR3 is TGTGCCAGCAGCTTAGGCGACAACAGTAAGCAAGAGACCCAGTACTTC. It specifies CASSLGDNSKQETQYF. The full variable domain, completed using reference TRBV7-9 and TRBJ2-5, is DTGVSQNPRHKITKRGQNVTFRCDPISEHNRLYWYRQTLGQGPEFLTYFQNEAQLEKSRLLSDRFSAERPKGSFSTLEIQRTEQGDSAMYLCASSLGDNSKQETQYFGPGTRLLVL.

This clonotype was seen many times. The gene calls are TRBV20-1 and TRBJ1-6; D possibly corresponds to TRBD1 (6 bases). The CDR3 is 14 residues long. V was trimmed by 4 bases and J by 9 bases, leaving 16 bases between them. Germline lookup yields CDR1 DFQATT and CDR2 SNEGSKA (reference sequence). The CDR3 DNA reads as TGCAGTGCTACTTCAGGGGATGGTGGTTCACCCCTCCACTTT. Translating it yields CSATSGDGGSPLHF.

This clonotype has ten or more counts. The V gene is TRBV19, the J gene TRBJ1-1; D is perhaps TRBD1 (5 bases). Germline CDR1 and CDR2: LNHDA and SQIVND (reference sequence). V was shortened by 5 bases and J by 3 bases, with 13 bases between the two germline ends. The CDR3 loop spans 14 amino acids. CDR3 sequence reads: CASSLRDGYTEAFF. In DNA form, the CDR3 reads TGTGCCAGTAGTCTCAGGGACGGCTACACTGAAGCTTTCTTT.

The sample holds many counts of this clonotype. This chain joins TRBV20-1 and TRBJ2-5; 10 bases are shared with TRBD2. Germline CDR1 reads DFQATT; CDR2 reads SNEGSKA (reference sequence). This CDR3 contains 16 residues. V shed 5 bases, J shed 1 base, and the junction held 10 bases outside the gene matches. CDR3 coding DNA: TGCAGTGCTCATCGATCGGGACTAGCGCTCCAAGAGACCCAGTACTTC. It specifies CSAHRSGLALQETQYF.

Many counts were recorded for this clonotype. V gene TRBV28 combines with J gene TRBJ2-4; tentatively, D is TRBD2 (6 bases). This CDR3 is built from 19 residues. V lost 6 bases and J lost 0, with 24 bases in between. Looked up from germline, CDR1 is MDHEN and CDR2 is SYDVKM. Written as DNA, the CDR3 is TGTGCCAGCAGCCCGAGCGGGTGGGGAGTAAGCTTAGCCAAAAACATTCAGTACTTC. Translating it yields CASSPSGWGVSLAKNIQYF.

This clonotype was seen at least ten times. The rearrangement joins TRBV11-2 to TRBJ1-1, with a weak D call TRBD1 (6 bases). Germline V CDR1 and CDR2: SGHAT, FQNNGV. This CDR3 has 15 residues. The V gene lost 6 bases and the J gene lost 5 bases, with 19 bases spanning the gap. In nucleotides, the CDR3 is TGTGCCAGCAGTCTCTTGCGGGGGGCTAGGACTGAAGCTTTCTTT. Its protein product is CASSLLRGARTEAFF.

This clonotype was observed at least ten times. As DNA, the CDR3 is TGTGCCAGCACCGAGGACAGGGGATCGAGTCAGCCCCAGCATTTT. Protein sequence: CASTEDRGSSQPQHF. The V call is TRBV6-1, the J call TRBJ1-5; 9 nucleotides line up with TRBD1. The germline V gene has CDR1 MNHNS and CDR2 SASEGT. The CDR3 is made up of 15 amino acids. Unmatched junction bases numbered 10, after V lost 7 bases and J lost 6 bases.

The table lists this clonotype with a few counts. CDR3 in amino acids: CSALGTGNTEAFF. The DNA of the CDR3 is TGCAGTGCCCTTGGGACGGGGAACACTGAAGCTTTCTTT. The V call is TRBV20-1, the J call TRBJ1-1; tentative D call: TRBD1 (5 bases). The CDR3 contains 13 residues. V was pared by 6 bases and J by 1 base, with 12 bases between. Per germline, CDR1 DFQATT and CDR2 SNEGSKA (reference sequence).

This clonotype has ten or more counts. V usage is TRBV20-1 and J usage is TRBJ2-7; no clear D. Germline lookup yields CDR1 DFQATT and CDR2 SNEGSKA (reference sequence). V was pared by 0 bases and J by 7 bases, with 7 bases between. The CDR3 is 11 residues long. Here the CDR3 reads CSARDRKEQYF. The CDR3, as DNA: TGCAGTGCTAGAGATAGAAAGGAGCAGTACTTC.

Remarks on this clonotype: One end of the junction varies from germline; a read error may be responsible. This sequence joins TRBV5-1 and TRBJ2-3, with TRBD1 matching 8 bases. CDR1 and CDR2 from the germline V gene are SGHRS and YFSETQ. This CDR3 is built from 17 residues. The CDR3 sequence: CASSPPGTGQGAYTQCF. CDR3 in DNA: TGTGCCAGCAGCCCACCCGGGACAGGTCAAGGAGCATATACGCAGTGTTTT.

This clonotype was seen many times. This chain links TRBV28 with TRBJ2-1; 11 nucleotides agree with TRBD2. The CDR3 has 18 residues. V was clipped by 2 bases and J by 6 bases; unmatched bases: 12. CDR1 is MDHEN and CDR2 is SYDVKM in the germline V gene. This chain's CDR3 is CASSLGFSRLAGSNEQFF. The CDR3 DNA reads TGTGCCAGCAGTTTAGGGTTTTCAAGACTAGCGGGAAGCAATGAGCAGTTCTTC.